This TCR beta chain was obtained from a study of T-cell memory formation after mild COVID-19. On the study more broadly: There were largely donor-specific TCR clusters.

As for this clonotype: Its antigen is not known.

Trimming shortened V by 4 bases and J by 5 bases, and 11 bases separated the two germline ends. The CDR3 sequence is 13 residues long. The germline gives CDR1 SEHNR, CDR2 FQNEAQ (reference sequence). General study findings and limits: Unconfirmed was the SARS-CoV-2 specificity of second-wave clones that peaked on day 37. Contracting clones from day 15 to 85 had balanced CD4/CD8; later expanders favoured CD4+. Chiefly within CM and EM were the contracting CD4+ clones; CD8+ ones were within EMRA.

MiXCR, applied by TCRdb to the 5' RACE reads, yields one record per CDR3 protein. The sample holds roughly 150,000 distinct CDR3 sequences, about 14% seen once. Sequencing used PBMCs or a T cell subset sorted from them (not recorded which). The chain carries TRBV7-9 and TRBJ2-5; the D gene could be TRBD1 or TRBD2 (6 bases each). The sequence came from an adult woman who had mild COVID-19 (a few samples of this study predate the infection). Cell type and time point are not known. This CDR3 is CASSSEGVETQYF. The DNA of the CDR3 is TGTGCCAGCAGCTCGGAGGGGGTGGAGACCCAGTACTTC.